The rows below give T cell receptor beta chains drawn from one sample of a study of blood T cell repertoires in COVID-19. Sequencing was performed with immunoSEQ multiplex PCR; in TCRdb, only in-frame clones are kept and a portion is missing. The sample lists approximately 90,000 clones, 65% to 80% occurring once. The sequenced sample consisted of peripheral blood. These receptors originate from a human donor in a cohort sampled during active COVID-19. Both conserved end residues are part of each CDR3. A D gene is named only where the DNA matches it firmly. Only part of the rows carry a size: once, few, many, or a class if the clone is expanded.

TRBV18,.,.,TRBJ2-3,TGTGCCAGCTCACCACCGGGGCGAGATACGCAGTATTTT,CASSPPGRDTQYF
TRBV7-9,few,TRBD1,TRBJ2-6,TGTGCCAGCAGCCCCCGGAAGGGGGCAGGGGCCAACGTCCTGACTTTC,CASSPRKGAGANVLTF
TRBV15,.,.,TRBJ2-1,TGTGCCACCAGCGGGGGACTTTTCCGAGGTCGTAGGAGCTCCTACAATGAGCAGTTCTTC,CATSGGLFRGRRSSYNEQFF
TRBV5-4,.,TRBD2,TRBJ2-1,TGTGCCAGCAGTCCTAAGCGGGGGAGCTCCTACAATGAGCAGTTCTTC,CASSPKRGSSYNEQFF
TRBV5-4,.,.,TRBJ2-1,TGTGCCACCTCCAAGGGGGACCCATCCTACAATGAGCAGTTCTTC,CATSKGDPSYNEQFF
TRBV5-6,.,.,TRBJ2-7,TGTGCCAGCAGCTTGGCTGGCCCAGTGGTAGAGCAGTACTTC,CASSLAGPVVEQYF
TRBV7-9,many,TRBD1,TRBJ1-2,TGTGCCAGCAGCTTAGGGGACAGGGTGATTAATAATGGCTACACCTTC,CASSLGDRVINNGYTF
TRBV7-8,.,.,TRBJ1-1,TGTGCCAGCAGCTCAGGATTGAACACTGAAGCTTTCTTT,CASSSGLNTEAFF
TRBV28,once,TRBD2,TRBJ2-1,TGTGCCAGCAGTTTAAACCCGTGGGGCGGGAGGGCCAGTGAGCAGTTCTTC,CASSLNPWGGRASEQFF
TRBV28,.,.,TRBJ2-7,TGTGCCAGCAGGTCGGGGGTATTAGGTGAGCAGTACTTC,CASRSGVLGEQYF
TRBV25-1,.,.,TRBJ2-5,TGTGCCAGCAGTGAATATAGGGCAGGGTATGCGGAGACCCAGTACTTC,CASSEYRAGYAETQYF
TRBV6-5,.,.,TRBJ1-2,TGTGCCAGCGGAACAGGGTCTAACTATGGCTACACCTTC,CASGTGSNYGYTF
TRBV4-1,few,TRBD1,TRBJ2-2,TGCGCCAGCAGCCAAATTAACAGGGGCTTAACCGGGGAGCTGTTTTTT,CASSQINRGLTGELFF
TRBV4-3,.,TRBD2,TRBJ2-7,TGCGCCAGCAGCCAGAGACTAGCGGGATTGAACTACGAGCAGTACTTC,CASSQRLAGLNYEQYF
TRBV2,.,TRBD2,TRBJ2-7,TGTGCCAGCAGTACCCGACTAGCGGGGTCCTACGAGCAGTACTTC,CASSTRLAGSYEQYF
TRBV28,.,.,TRBJ2-7,TGTGCCAGCAGTTCCTACCCCGTATACGAGCAGTACTTC,CASSSYPVYEQYF
TRBV27,.,TRBD2,TRBJ2-7,TGTGCCAGCAGTTTATCGTCTGTGCTAGCGGGTGGCTACGAGCAGTACTTC,CASSLSSVLAGGYEQYF
TRBV5-1,.,TRBD2,TRBJ2-1,TGCGCCAGCAGCGATGGACTAGCGGGGTGGGATGAGCAGTTCTTC,CASSDGLAGWDEQFF
TRBV19,.,TRBD1,TRBJ1-6,TGTGCCAGTAGTACAGGGGGGTATAATTCACCCCTCCACTTT,CASSTGGYNSPLHF
TRBV7-6,.,TRBD2,TRBJ2-1,TGTGCCAGCAGCTCCCCGGGGGGGGCGGGGTACAATGAGCAGTTCTTC,CASSSPGGAGYNEQFF
TRBV4-2,.,.,TRBJ2-1,TGTGCCAGCAGTACTCTTACCAACAATGAGCAGTTCTTC,CASSTLTNNEQFF
TRBV28,once,.,TRBJ1-2,TGTGCCAGCAGTTCCGATGGGGGGAGCTACACCTTC,CASSSDGGSYTF